The 26 T cell receptor beta chains in this list originate from one sample, sequenced in a study of CD8 T cells in Susac syndrome. Random-hexamer reverse transcription was applied to about 0.5 to 1 ug RNA. TCRdb used MiXCR to reprocess the immunoSEQ multiplex PCR reads, holding one entry per CDR3 protein. This sample has some 65,000 distinct CDR3 sequences; roughly 94% occur once, and the top ten carry 0.5% to 0.6%. Specimen: CD8+ T cells from PBMCs. All receptors derive from a human donor with multiple sclerosis.

In its sample, this clonotype was seen once. The chain combines TRBV9 with TRBJ1-1; D unresolved. Trimming stripped 2 bases from V and 1 base from J, with 9 bases between. The CDR3 contains 14 residues. Germline V gives CDR1 SGDLS, CDR2 YYNGEE. CDR3 amino acids: CASSVYAGNTEAFF. Written as DNA, the CDR3 is TGTGCCAGCAGCGTGTACGCAGGGAACACTGAAGCTTTCTTT.

The chain links TRBV7-9 to TRBJ1-2; 8 positions agree with TRBD1. This CDR3 has 15 residues. Germline loops: CDR1 SEHNR, CDR2 FQNEAQ (reference sequence). Unmatched junction bases numbered 9, after V lost 5 bases and J lost 4 bases. CDR3 nucleotide sequence: TGTGCCAGCAGCCCACCAGACAGGGGAGGCTATGGCTACACCTTC. This gives the protein CASSPPDRGGYGYTF.

The rearrangement links TRBV4-1 to TRBJ1-6; D not certain. The CDR3 consists of 13 residues. The germline V gene encodes CDR1 MGHRA and CDR2 YSYEKL. With 1 base removed from V and 7 bases from J, the gap between germline ends came to 5 bases. CDR3 DNA: TGCGCCAGCAGCCAAGGGGCGAATTCACCCCTCCACTTT. It encodes CASSQGANSPLHF.

The chain couples TRBV7-9 to TRBJ1-6, with TRBD1 as a possible D gene (6 bases). Germline V gene data show CDR1 as SEHNR and CDR2 as FQNEAQ (reference sequence). This CDR3 has 14 residues. V lost 6 bases and J 7 bases, leaving 13 bases between the germline ends. The CDR3 spells CASSPDRNNSPLHF. CDR3 DNA: TGTGCCAGCAGTCCTGACAGGAACAATTCACCCCTCCACTTT.

The J gene is TRBJ2-2, the V gene TRBV20-1; 14 positions agree with TRBD2. There are 18 residues in the CDR3. J gave up 0 bases and V 2 bases, and 5 bases lay outside the gene matches. CDR1 and CDR2 (germline): DFQATT, SNEGSKA (reference sequence). CDR3 nucleotides: TGCAGTGCTAGACCAGGACTAGCGGGAGGAACGAACACCGGGGAGCTGTTTTTT. This encodes CSARPGLAGGTNTGELFF.

This clonotype was counted a single time. V gene TRBV27 combines with J gene TRBJ2-2; D might be TRBD2 (6 bases). There are 11 residues in the CDR3. V dropped 7 bases and J dropped 7 bases, with 7 bases sitting between them. Germline V gene data show CDR1 as MNHEY and CDR2 as SMNVEV (reference sequence). Here the CDR3 reads CASTGGGELFF. CDR3 sequence (DNA): TGTGCCAGCACCGGGGGCGGGGAGCTGTTTTTT.

V and J are TRBV4-3 and TRBJ2-2; the match to TRBD1 covers 8 bases. The CDR3 runs to 14 residues. From germline, CDR1 is LGHNA and CDR2 YSLEER. The V gene end was trimmed by 1 base and the J gene end by 5 bases; junction bases not matched to a gene: 0. The CDR3 DNA sequence: TGCGCCAGCAGCCAAGGGACAGGGACCGGGGAGCTGTTTTTT. Translation: CASSQGTGTGELFF.

The chain combines TRBV5-1 with TRBJ1-4, with D maybe TRBD1 (5 bases). The CDR3 runs 15 residues. Germline-derived CDR1 and CDR2 are SGHRS and YFSETQ. The ends were cut back, 3 bases at V and 0 bases at J, with 9 bases in the middle. CDR3 bases: TGCGCCAGCAGCTCCACAGGCCCAACTAATGAAAAACTGTTTTTT. Translated: CASSSTGPTNEKLFF.

The rearrangement links TRBV20-1 to TRBJ1-5; D gene unclear. The CDR3 is 13 residues long. Looked up from germline, CDR1 is DFQATT and CDR2 is SNEGSKA (reference sequence). V was clipped by 6 bases and J by 1 base, with 10 bases between them. CDR3 protein: CSAWGLSNQPQHF. DNA for the CDR3: TGCAGTGCCTGGGGTCTGAGCAATCAGCCCCAGCATTTT.

The V and J genes are TRBV27 and TRBJ1-2; D remains unclear. Trimming took off 5 bases at V and 0 bases at J, with 7 bases between the two ends. This CDR3 contains 13 residues. CDR1 MNHEY and CDR2 SMNVEV come from the germline V gene (reference sequence). For the CDR3, the DNA is TGTGCCAGCAGTACGGTAGCTAACTATGGCTACACCTTC. Amino acid sequence: CASSTVANYGYTF.

The chain has TRBV11-2 and TRBJ2-2; D is ambiguous. Germline assignment: CDR1 SGHAT and CDR2 FQNNGV. The CDR3 runs to 11 residues. V lost 5 bases and J lost 6, with 4 bases in between. The CDR3 coding sequence is TGTGCCAGCAGCCCTGCCGGGGAGCTGTTTTTT. Protein sequence: CASSPAGELFF.

V gene TRBV28 combines with J gene TRBJ2-7; D unclear. Germline V gives CDR1 MDHEN, CDR2 SYDVKM. The CDR3 spans 13 residues. Trimming cost V 4 bases and J 5 bases, with 12 bases left between them. Here the CDR3 reads CASSSLPIHEQYF. CDR3 nucleotide sequence: TGTGCCAGCAGTTCACTTCCGATCCACGAGCAGTACTTC.

This chain links TRBV23-1 with TRBJ1-2; 7 bases map to TRBD1. TRBV23-1 is an ORF for which the function is uncertain. The CDR3 sequence is 13 residues long. With V trimmed by 6 bases and J by 7 bases, 8 bases remained unmatched. The CDR3 region is CASSVDREFGYTF. CDR3 nucleotide sequence: TGCGCCAGCAGCGTAGACAGGGAGTTTGGCTACACCTTC.

The rearrangement uses TRBV27 and TRBJ1-1, with D hard to call. The CDR3 totals 13 residues. Germline-derived CDR1 and CDR2 are MNHEY and SMNVEV (reference sequence). Trimming took off 3 bases at V and 4 bases at J, with 9 bases between the two ends. The CDR3 DNA is TGTGCCAGCAGTTTTTCATCGACCACTGAAGCTTTCTTT. Its protein product is CASSFSSTTEAFF.

V and J are TRBV7-9 and TRBJ1-2, with D unclear. The CDR3 is made up of 15 amino acids. CDR1 is SEHNR and CDR2 is FQNEAQ in the germline V gene (reference sequence). With 5 bases removed from V and 7 bases from J, the gap between germline ends came to 20 bases. The CDR3 region has the DNA TGTGCCAGCAGCAAGACGGATTCCATTGGGCCTGGCTACACCTTC. Translated: CASSKTDSIGPGYTF.

This sequence joins TRBV20-1 and TRBJ2-7; TRBD2 matches 11 bases. Trimming removed 0 bases from V and 9 bases from J; junction bases left unmatched: 13. The length of the CDR3 is 16 residues. Per the germline V gene, CDR1 is DFQATT and CDR2 is SNEGSKA (reference sequence). The CDR3 spells CSARDQTSGNLRGQYF. The CDR3 DNA is TGCAGTGCTAGAGATCAGACTAGCGGGAATCTACGAGGGCAGTACTTC.

This clonotype was recorded once. The V gene is TRBV13, the J gene TRBJ2-1; TRBD2 matches at 9 bases. Germline loops: CDR1 PRHDT, CDR2 FYEKMQ (reference sequence). With 5 bases clipped from V and 9 bases from J, the junction kept 14 bases outside the gene matches. CDR3 length: 16 amino acids. The CDR3 spells CASSPPGSGSEGEQFF. CDR3 nucleotides: TGTGCCAGCAGCCCCCCCGGTAGCGGGAGTGAGGGTGAGCAGTTCTTC.

This clonotype was seen a single time. This chain joins TRBV27 and TRBJ2-1; D is perhaps TRBD1 or TRBD2 (6 bases each). This CDR3 contains 15 residues. V was shortened by 9 bases and J by 1 base, with 16 bases between the two germline ends. Looked up from germline, CDR1 is MNHEY and CDR2 is SMNVEV (reference sequence). CDR3 DNA sequence: TGTGCCAGTGGCCTGGGGGGCGCTTCCTACAATGAGCAGTTCTTC. Its protein product is CASGLGGASYNEQFF.

This clonotype came up once. V is TRBV10-3 and J is TRBJ2-5, with D perhaps TRBD1 (6 bases). V lost 2 bases and J 1 base, leaving 17 bases between the germline ends. This CDR3 region has 17 residues. Germline assignment: CDR1 ENHRY and CDR2 SYGVKD. The CDR3 loop is CAISEPRQAQRQETQYF. For the CDR3, the DNA is TGTGCCATCAGTGAGCCGCGACAGGCCCAGCGCCAAGAGACCCAGTACTTC.

V is TRBV28 and J is TRBJ1-1, with D possibly being TRBD1 (5 bases). With 7 bases removed from V and 1 base from J, the gap between germline ends came to 13 bases. The CDR3 totals 14 residues. Germline V gene data show CDR1 as MDHEN and CDR2 as SYDVKM. The CDR3, as DNA: TGTGCCAGCACGCTGCAGGGTTGGAACACTGAAGCTTTCTTT. Amino acids: CASTLQGWNTEAFF.

The chain combines TRBV5-6 with TRBJ1-2; D not certain. Deletions cut 4 bases from V and 8 bases from J, with 9 bases between. The CDR3 spans 11 residues. Germline CDR1 is SGHDT and CDR2 is YYEEEE. As DNA, the CDR3 is TGTGCCAGCAGCGACCTGGGGGGCTACACCTTC. The encoded protein is CASSDLGGYTF.

As concerns this clonotype: One end of the junction is discordant with germline, which a read error may explain. This chain joins TRBV4-2 and TRBJ1-5; 10 positions agree with TRBD1. CDR1 and CDR2 from the germline V gene are LGHNA and YNFKEQ. The CDR3 loop spans 16 amino acids. The CDR3 protein is CANSQEWGTGVQPQHF. The CDR3, as DNA: TGTGCCAACAGCCAAGAATGGGGGACAGGGGTTCAGCCCCAGCATTTT.

This chain connects TRBV9 to TRBJ2-1; 9 bases align to TRBD1. V was clipped by 0 bases and J by 8 bases; unmatched bases: 15. In germline, CDR1 is SGDLS, CDR2 YYNGEE. This CDR3 spans 18 amino acids. The CDR3 nucleotides are TGTGCCAGCAGCGTAGGATATATCCGGGACAGGGATGGGGATGAGCAGTTCTTC. Its translation is CASSVGYIRDRDGDEQFF. Variable domain in full (rest from reference TRBV9 and TRBJ2-1): DSGVTQTPKHLITATGQRVTLRCSPRSGDLSVYWYQQSLDQGLQFLIQYYNGEERAKGNILERFSAQQFPDLHSELNLSSLELGDSALYFCASSVGYIRDRDGDEQFFGPGTRLTVL.

The chain carries TRBV7-9 and TRBJ2-5, with 7 bases fitting TRBD1. Germline loops: CDR1 SEHNR, CDR2 FQNEAQ (reference sequence). CDR3 length equals 13 residues. V gave up 6 bases and J gave up 3 bases; unmatched junction bases: 4. CDR3 region: CASRAGGEETQYF. DNA for the CDR3: TGTGCCAGCAGGGCAGGGGGAGAAGAGACCCAGTACTTC.

The chain carries TRBV6-6 and TRBJ1-5; D is perhaps TRBD1 (5 bases). With 6 bases removed from V and 5 bases from J, the gap between germline ends came to 20 bases. Germline V gene lookup returns CDR1 MNHNY and CDR2 SVGAGI (reference sequence). The CDR3 covers 16 residues. The CDR3 region is CASRGDQGLEDQPQHF. CDR3 DNA sequence: TGTGCCAGCAGGGGGGACCAGGGTTTGGAGGATCAGCCCCAGCATTTT.

This chain uses TRBV7-9 with TRBJ2-1; no clear D. V was pared by 6 bases and J by 10 bases, with 13 bases between. The CDR3 loop spans 12 amino acids. The germline V gene has CDR1 SEHNR and CDR2 FQNEAQ (reference sequence). The CDR3 sequence is CASRSLGKEQFF. The CDR3 nucleotides are TGTGCCAGCAGAAGCTTGGGAAAGGAGCAGTTCTTC.